One T cell receptor beta chain is described in this entry. The target antigen is unknown. This sample is drawn from a study of cytomegalovirus exposure and HLA in healthy donors. Overall study: Most genotyped donors, 65% to 85% of about 400, had Caucasian-associated genetic ancestry.

PCR was performed using 60 Vbeta and 13 Jbeta primers. Method: immunoSEQ multiplex PCR; TCRdb's copy keeps in-frame clones and lacks some. The sample has approximately 110,000 clones; around three quarters are singletons. General observations from the study: CMV serostatus was the only immune exposure information that was available. Diagnosis of cytomegalovirus status made by the classifier reportedly showed high specificity and sensitivity.

The junction had 7 bases not matched to a gene; V was cut back by 4 bases and J by 3 bases. This CDR3 has 15 amino acids. Germline V CDR1 and CDR2: LNHDA, SQIVND (reference sequence). The specimen was PBMCs. The clonotype comes from a woman in her thirties in good health and CMV-seronegative. The V gene is TRBV19, the J gene TRBJ1-1, with 8 positions matching TRBD1. The CDR3 is CASSRSTGGDTEAFF. DNA of the CDR3: TGTGCCAGTAGTAGATCAACAGGGGGGGACACTGAAGCTTTCTTT.